This entry lists 13 T cell receptor beta chains sequenced from one sample in a study of shared clonotypes between healthy human individuals. Sequencing was performed with immunoSEQ multiplex PCR; in TCRdb, only in-frame clones are kept and a portion is missing. In the table there are about 480,000 clones, roughly 79% of which are singletons. Sample: PBMCs. These receptor sequences come from a woman in her forties in good health. Some clones in this sample may be carry-over from other donors' samples.

The chain is built from TRBV7-3 and TRBJ2-2; 10 bases map to TRBD2. CDR1 SGHTA and CDR2 FQGTGA come from the germline V gene. The CDR3 sequence is 17 residues long. V lost 1 base to trimming and J lost 7 bases; unmatched junction nucleotides: 9. CDR3 region: CASSLNPSSGSVGELFF. CDR3 sequence (DNA): TGTGCCAGCAGCTTAAACCCGTCTAGCGGGAGCGTCGGGGAGCTGTTTTTT.

V usage is TRBV6-1 and J usage is TRBJ1-1; TRBD1 is a possible D gene (6 bases). Trimming removed 6 bases from V and 1 base from J, with 6 bases in between. This CDR3 is 12 amino acids long. Germline loops: CDR1 MNHNS, CDR2 SASEGT. CDR3 sequence (DNA): TGTGCCAGCAGGGACAGGAACACTGAAGCTTTCTTT. Translation: CASRDRNTEAFF.

The rearrangement joins TRBV6-1 to TRBJ1-5, with D possibly matching TRBD1 (5 bases). Trimming left V 6 bases short and J 1 base short, with 7 bases between. The CDR3 length is 13 residues. CDR1 and CDR2 from the germline V gene are MNHNS and SASEGT. This chain's CDR3 is CASSRDSNQPQHF. As DNA, the CDR3 is TGTGCCAGCAGCCGGGACAGCAATCAGCCCCAGCATTTT.

The chain couples TRBV19 to TRBJ2-5; TRBD1 matches at 9 bases. This CDR3 contains 15 residues. CDR1 is LNHDA and CDR2 is SQIVND in the germline V gene (reference sequence). V trimming: 5 bases; J trimming: 2 bases; junction bases outside the gene matches: 6. The CDR3 DNA reads as TGTGCCAGTAGTCCCGGGACAGGGAATCAAGAGACCCAGTACTTC. Translation: CASSPGTGNQETQYF. Looking up the rest from reference TRBV19 and TRBJ2-5 gives the full variable domain: DGGITQSPKYLFRKEGQNVTLSCEQNLNHDAMYWYRQDPGQGLRLIYYSQIVNDFQKGDIAEGYSVSREKKESFPLTVTSAQKNPTAFYLCASSPGTGNQETQYFGPGTRLLVL.

The chain's CDR3 is CASIRGTSTDTQYF. The CDR3, as DNA: TGTGCCAGCATCCGGGGCACTAGCACAGATACGCAGTATTTT. This chain links TRBV7-9 with TRBJ2-3, with D perhaps given as TRBD1 or TRBD2 (5 bases each). Looked up from germline, CDR1 is SEHNR and CDR2 is FQNEAQ (reference sequence). Trimming removed 7 bases from V and 0 bases from J, with 11 bases in between. The CDR3 has 14 residues.

This chain joins TRBV7-8 and TRBJ2-5; perhaps TRBD2 as D (5 bases). Germline CDR1 SGHVS, CDR2 FQNEAQ. This CDR3 is built from 15 residues. V was clipped by 5 bases and J by 2 bases, with 15 bases between them. CDR3 sequence reads: CASSPLPDYQETQYF. The CDR3 DNA reads TGTGCCAGCAGCCCCCTCCCCGACTATCAAGAGACCCAGTACTTC.

This sequence joins TRBV4-1 and TRBJ2-5; 8 positions agree with TRBD2. The J call may be faulty, since TRBJ2-7 better matches the DNA end. Germline CDR1 MGHRA, CDR2 YSYEKL. There are 16 residues in the CDR3. The CDR3 region is CASSQDPGRVFYEQYF. CDR3 nucleotide sequence: TGCGCCAGCAGCCAAGATCCCGGGAGGGTCTTCTACGAGCAGTACTTC.

The chain employs TRBV27 and TRBJ1-2; 9 positions agree with TRBD1. Unmatched junction bases numbered 2, after V lost 0 bases and J lost 6 bases. Germline V gene sequence: CDR1 MNHEY, CDR2 SMNVEV (reference sequence). CDR3 length: 14 residues. The CDR3 spells CASSLSWTGDGYTF. The CDR3 nucleotides are TGTGCCAGCAGTTTATCGTGGACAGGGGATGGCTACACCTTC.

The V gene is TRBV27, the J gene TRBJ1-1; D remains ambiguous. Trimming stripped 5 bases from V and 0 bases from J, with 10 bases between. The CDR3 is 14 amino acids. The germline V gene encodes CDR1 MNHEY and CDR2 SMNVEV (reference sequence). The DNA of the CDR3 is TGTGCCAGCAGTCCCGGACCGTTGAACACTGAAGCTTTCTTT. Its protein is CASSPGPLNTEAFF.

This clone has only one observation. This chain connects TRBV7-6 to TRBJ2-7, with 7 bases fitting TRBD1. Germline trimming cut 4 bases from V and 4 bases from J; bases unmatched to any gene: 10. Germline CDR1 SGHVS, CDR2 FNYEAQ. CDR3 length equals 15 residues. The DNA of the CDR3 is TGTGCCAGCAGCTCCGGATCGGGACAGAGTTACGAGCAGTACTTC. The encoded protein is CASSSGSGQSYEQYF.

The genes are TRBV5-1 and TRBJ2-3; D tentatively fits TRBD1 or TRBD2 (6 bases each). V was cut by 1 base and J by 0 bases, with 15 bases left in between. The CDR3 has 17 amino acids. The germline V gene encodes CDR1 SGHRS and CDR2 YFSETQ. Written as DNA, the CDR3 is TGCGCCAGCAGCTTGACCCCCACAGGGACTAGCACAGATACGCAGTATTTT. Residues: CASSLTPTGTSTDTQYF.

CDR3 loop: CASGPPDPTGELFF. CDR3 nucleotides: TGTGCCAGCGGTCCCCCAGACCCCACCGGGGAGCTGTTTTTT. The chain couples TRBV28 to TRBJ2-2; no reliable D call. Looked up from germline, CDR1 is MDHEN and CDR2 is SYDVKM. V gave up 8 bases and J gave up 4 bases, with 14 bases separating them. The CDR3 runs to 14 residues. The full variable domain, in which reference TRBV28 and TRBJ2-2 provide the parts outside the CDR3, is DVKVTQSSRYLVKRTGEKVFLECVQDMDHENMFWYRQDPGLGLRLIYFSYDVKMKEKGDIPEGYSVSREKKERFSLILESASTNQTSMYLCASGPPDPTGELFFGEGSRLTVL.

The genes are TRBV4-3 and TRBJ2-2; possible D gene TRBD1, 6 bases. CDR1 is LGHNA and CDR2 is YSLEER in the germline V gene. CDR3 length: 16 residues. V was cut by 0 bases and J by 0 bases, with 8 bases left in between. This CDR3 is CASSQEGHSNTGELFF. The CDR3 DNA sequence: TGCGCCAGCAGCCAAGAGGGACATTCGAACACCGGGGAGCTGTTTTTT.